These 27 T cell receptor beta chains share one sample of origin, sequenced in a study of naive and memory T cell subsets. Two oligonucleotides, mixed equimolar, formed the beta constant-region primer covering TRBC1 and TRBC2. The ligated cDNA underwent four PCR rounds using SP2 and nested alpha and beta constant-region primers. TCRdb re-analysed the UMI-ligation and nested PCR reads in MiXCR, keeping a single row per CDR3 protein. The sample lists around 18,000 distinct CDR3 sequences, around 10% occurring once. Sequences were obtained from central memory CD8+ T cells from blood. These receptors were collected from a human donor in good health.

Ten or more counts support this clonotype. The chain recombines TRBV6-1 with TRBJ2-5; perhaps TRBD1 as D (5 bases). V lost 1 base, J lost 2 bases, and 8 bases lay in between. Per the germline V gene, CDR1 is MNHNS and CDR2 is SASEGT. This CDR3 is 14 amino acids long. The CDR3: CASSEGPGQETQYF. As DNA, the CDR3 is TGTGCCAGCAGTGAAGGTCCAGGGCAAGAGACCCAGTACTTC.

This clonotype qualifies as medium-sized. The rearrangement uses TRBV15 and TRBJ2-3; D might be TRBD2 (5 bases). V gave up 3 bases and J gave up 4 bases, with 8 bases separating them. CDR1 and CDR2 from the germline V gene are LNHNV and YYDKDF (reference sequence). This CDR3 comprises 13 residues. The CDR3 loop is CATSSRRADTQYF. CDR3 DNA: TGTGCCACCAGCAGTCGGCGGGCAGATACGCAGTATTTT.

This clonotype was observed many times. The V and J genes are TRBV30 and TRBJ2-7, with 7 bases fitting TRBD1. Germline loops: CDR1 GTSNPN, CDR2 SVGIG (reference sequence). This CDR3 spans 13 amino acids. V shed 3 bases, J shed 5 bases, and the junction held 7 bases outside the gene matches. The CDR3 bases are TGTGCCTGGAGCGGTGGACAGGCCCACGAGCAGTACTTC. As protein: CAWSGGQAHEQYF. Variable domain in full (rest from reference TRBV30 and TRBJ2-7): SQTIHQWPATLVQPVGSPLSLECTVEGTSNPNLYWYRQAAGRGLQLLFYSVGIGQISSEVPQNLSASRPQDRQFILSSKKLLLSDSGFYLCAWSGGQAHEQYFGPGTRLTVT.

There are a few counts of this clonotype. The chain is built from TRBV14 and TRBJ2-1, with a tentative D call TRBD2 (5 bases). Germline CDR1 and CDR2: SGHDN and FVKESK. The CDR3 has 15 amino acids. Trimming took off 4 bases at V and 3 bases at J, with 13 bases between the two ends. The DNA for the CDR3 is TGTGCCAGCAGCCCCGTGGGCGGGTACTACAATGAGCAGTTCTTC. It yields the protein CASSPVGGYYNEQFF. Full variable domain (missing parts from reference TRBV14 and TRBJ2-1): EAGVTQFPSHSVIEKGQTVTLRCDPISGHDNLYWYRRVMGKEIKFLLHFVKESKQDESGMPNNRFLAERTGGTYSTLKVQPAELEDSGVYFCASSPVGGYYNEQFFGPGTRLTVL.

V usage is TRBV12-3 or TRBV12-4 and J usage is TRBJ2-5; D gene unclear. V dropped 7 bases and J dropped 2 bases, with 11 bases sitting between them. This CDR3 has 13 amino acids. The DNA for the CDR3 is TGTGCCAGCACCCCGTCGGAGCAAGAGACCCAGTACTTC. This gives the protein CASTPSEQETQYF.

V usage is TRBV20-1 and J usage is TRBJ1-6; 9 bases align to TRBD1. CDR3 length equals 15 residues. The trim removed 0 bases at V and 10 bases at J, leaving 7 bases unmatched. The germline V gene encodes CDR1 DFQATT and CDR2 SNEGSKA (reference sequence). CDR3 residues: CSARDRDRDSSPLHF. The CDR3 nucleotides are TGCAGTGCTAGAGATCGGGACAGGGACTCATCACCCCTCCACTTT.

Many counts were recorded for this clonotype. This chain links TRBV14 with TRBJ2-1; D call uncertain. The germline CDR1 and CDR2 sequences are SGHDN and FVKESK. The CDR3 spans 16 residues. The germline V and J ends were trimmed by 0 bases and 0 bases, with 9 bases remaining between them. This CDR3 is CASSQESGDSYNEQFF. CDR3 nucleotide sequence: TGTGCCAGCAGCCAAGAAAGTGGCGACTCCTACAATGAGCAGTTCTTC. Complete variable domain (other parts from reference TRBV14 and TRBJ2-1): EAGVTQFPSHSVIEKGQTVTLRCDPISGHDNLYWYRRVMGKEIKFLLHFVKESKQDESGMPNNRFLAERTGGTYSTLKVQPAELEDSGVYFCASSQESGDSYNEQFFGPGTRLTVL.

The CDR3 spells CATSRDKRKETQYF. CDR3 bases: TGTGCCACCAGCAGGGACAAACGAAAAGAGACCCAGTACTTC. The V call is TRBV15, the J call TRBJ2-5; D is possibly TRBD1 (5 bases). The V and J ends lost 3 bases and 3 bases respectively, with 11 bases between them. CDR3 length equals 14 residues. The germline V gene encodes CDR1 LNHNV and CDR2 YYDKDF (reference sequence).

This clonotype was counted many times. The chain uses TRBV20-1 and TRBJ2-3; 7 nucleotides match TRBD1. The CDR3 sequence is 14 residues long. After removal of 8 bases from V and 1 base from J, the junction contained 9 bases not matched to a gene. CDR1 is DFQATT and CDR2 is SNEGSKA in the germline V gene (reference sequence). The CDR3 DNA reads TGCAGTTCAGGAACAGGGGTCGGCACAGATACGCAGTATTTT. Its translation is CSSGTGVGTDTQYF.

This clonotype was detected only a few times. The chain has TRBV4-2 and TRBJ2-7, with 7 bases matching TRBD1. This CDR3 is built from 15 residues. The V and J ends lost 5 bases and 3 bases, in that order; junction bases with no gene match: 10. Germline V gene lookup returns CDR1 LGHNA and CDR2 YNFKEQ. CDR3 bases: TGTGCCAGCAGCTCTTGGACAGGAGAGAGCTACGAGCAGTACTTC. It is translated as CASSSWTGESYEQYF.

The rearrangement joins TRBV10-3 to TRBJ2-7; 7 bases are a match to TRBD1. J gave up 2 bases and V 5 bases, and 12 bases lay outside the gene matches. This CDR3 has 16 amino acids. CDR1 and CDR2 (germline): ENHRY, SYGVKD. DNA for the CDR3: TGTGCCATCAGTTCGAGTCCGGGACAGAGCCCCTACGAGCAGTACTTC. This codes for CAISSSPGQSPYEQYF.

The rearrangement uses TRBV25-1 and TRBJ1-1; D is unclear. The CDR3 sequence is 12 residues long. The V gene lost 3 bases and the J gene lost 3 bases, with 5 bases spanning the gap. Germline loops: CDR1 MGHDK, CDR2 SYGVNS. For the CDR3, the DNA is TGTGCCAGCAGTGACCCGGACACTGAAGCTTTCTTT. Encoded protein: CASSDPDTEAFF.

This clonotype appeared a few times. The chain couples TRBV29-1 to TRBJ1-2; D is unclear. V dropped 0 bases and J dropped 2 bases, with 4 bases sitting between them. Germline-derived CDR1 and CDR2 are SQVTM and ANQGSEA. This CDR3 region has 12 residues. The CDR3 loop is CSVEDLNYGYTF. CDR3 nucleotides: TGCAGCGTTGAAGATCTGAACTATGGCTACACCTTC.

This clonotype was observed at least ten times. This chain joins TRBV10-2 and TRBJ2-7; D is unclear. Germline CDR1 and CDR2: WSHSY and SAAADI. Trimming left V 8 bases short and J 1 base short, with 9 bases between. This CDR3 has 12 amino acids. In DNA, the CDR3 is TGCGCCAGCCAGAGAAAGTCCTACGAGCAGTACTTC. Translation gives CASQRKSYEQYF.

This clonotype is medium-sized in the sample. At one of its ends the junction is not consistent with the germline gene, which may arise from a read error. The gene calls are TRBV7-3 and TRBJ2-7, with TRBD2 as a possible D gene (5 bases). Germline-derived CDR1 and CDR2 are SGHTA and FQGTGA. The CDR3 consists of 10 residues. This CDR3 reads CASSLRGMGF. Written as DNA, the CDR3 is TGTGCCAGCAGCTTAAGAGGGATGGGCTTC.

The rearrangement uses TRBV28 and TRBJ2-5, with 8 bases lining up with TRBD1. The CDR3 is 14 residues long. CDR1 MDHEN and CDR2 SYDVKM come from the germline V gene. The V segment lost 6 bases and the J segment 4 bases; nucleotides outside the gene matches: 7. The CDR3 region is CASSLPGQGETQYF. CDR3 nucleotide sequence: TGTGCCAGCAGCCTACCCGGACAGGGAGAGACCCAGTACTTC.

This clonotype was seen more than once but under ten times. The chain carries TRBV20-1 and TRBJ2-2, with D uncertain. CDR1 and CDR2 from the germline V gene are DFQATT and SNEGSKA (reference sequence). V was shortened by 3 bases and J by 2 bases, with 4 bases between the two germline ends. The CDR3 runs 12 residues. The CDR3 is CSASRNTGELFF. The CDR3 nucleotides read TGCAGTGCTAGCCGCAACACCGGGGAGCTGTTTTTT.

In this sample, this clonotype turned up many times. This chain links TRBV7-9 with TRBJ2-3, with D uncertain. Between the trimmed V and J ends, which lost 2 bases and 4 bases, there was a span of 10 bases. The CDR3 loop spans 14 amino acids. Looked up from germline, CDR1 is SEHNR and CDR2 is FQNEAQ (reference sequence). CDR3 nucleotides: TGTGCCAGCAGCTTATATGTCGTGGCAGATACGCAGTATTTT. Translating gives CASSLYVVADTQYF.

This clonotype was recorded at least ten times. The J gene is TRBJ1-2, the V gene TRBV7-8, with D maybe TRBD1 (6 bases). This CDR3 has 12 amino acids. The germline CDR1 and CDR2 sequences are SGHVS and FQNEAQ. V dropped 9 bases and J dropped 0 bases, with 8 bases sitting between them. CDR3: CASGTPNYGYTF. CDR3 DNA: TGTGCCAGTGGGACACCTAACTATGGCTACACCTTC.

This clonotype was recorded many times. V usage is TRBV6-4 and J usage is TRBJ2-6; possibly TRBD1 for D (5 bases). Looked up from germline, CDR1 is MRHNA and CDR2 is SNTAGT. This CDR3 has 17 amino acids. The V end lost 0 bases, the J end lost 4 bases, and 13 bases lay between the germline ends. CDR3 bases: TGTGCCAGCAGTGACTCGAGCTCAGGGTCCGGGGCCAACGTCCTGACTTTC. Translating gives CASSDSSSGSGANVLTF.

The CDR3 is CASSDGRMNTEAFF. CDR3 coding DNA: TGTGCCAGCAGTGATGGACGTATGAACACTGAAGCTTTCTTT. J is TRBJ1-1 and V is TRBV25-1, with no clear D. Germline CDR1 MGHDK, CDR2 SYGVNS. V lost 3 bases, J lost 0 bases, and 8 bases lay in between. This CDR3 contains 14 residues. Based on the CDR3 plus reference TRBV25-1 and TRBJ1-1, the full variable domain is EADIYQTPRYLVIGTGKKITLECSQTMGHDKMYWYQQDPGMELHLIHYSYGVNSTEKGDLSSESTVSRIRTEHFPLTLESARPSHTSQYLCASSDGRMNTEAFFGQGTRLTVV.

This clonotype was counted ten times or more. The chain uses TRBV7-9 and TRBJ2-3; D is unclear. From germline, CDR1 is SEHNR and CDR2 FQNEAQ (reference sequence). The germline V and J ends were trimmed by 4 bases and 7 bases, with 12 bases remaining between them. CDR3 length equals 13 residues. The CDR3 coding sequence is TGTGCCAGCAGCTCCCCCCGGCGGTATACGCAGTATTTT. It encodes CASSSPRRYTQYF.

CDR3 sequence: CASSLVMAADQPQHF. CDR3 nucleotides: TGTGCCAGCAGTTTAGTTATGGCAGCCGATCAGCCCCAGCATTTT. The rearrangement links TRBV28 to TRBJ1-5, with D unresolved. The CDR3 contains 15 residues. V was trimmed by 2 bases and J by 5 bases, leaving 13 bases between them. From germline, CDR1 is MDHEN and CDR2 SYDVKM.

This clonotype was found a few times. The CDR3 bases are TGTGCCAGCAGTTCACAGGGTTGTTGCACTGAAGCTTTCTTT. It encodes CASSSQGCCTEAFF. The chain uses TRBV27 and TRBJ1-1; a weak D match, TRBD1 (6 bases). V was trimmed by 4 bases and J by 4 bases, leaving 13 bases between them. Germline CDR1 MNHEY, CDR2 SMNVEV (reference sequence). This CDR3 is built from 14 residues.

This clonotype was seen ten or more times. The chain is built from TRBV28 and TRBJ2-7; no firm D call. Germline CDR1 is MDHEN and CDR2 is SYDVKM. Trimming shortened V by 3 bases and J by 2 bases, and 5 bases separated the two germline ends. This CDR3 spans 12 amino acids. CDR3: CASSFGTYEQYF. CDR3 DNA: TGTGCCAGCAGTTTTGGAACCTACGAGCAGTACTTC. The whole variable domain, remainder taken from reference TRBV28 and TRBJ2-7, is DVKVTQSSRYLVKRTGEKVFLECVQDMDHENMFWYRQDPGLGLRLIYFSYDVKMKEKGDIPEGYSVSREKKERFSLILESASTNQTSMYLCASSFGTYEQYFGPGTRLTVT.

This clonotype was counted a few times. This chain joins TRBV6-4 and TRBJ2-2; 9 nucleotides line up with TRBD1. Germline V gene lookup returns CDR1 MRHNA and CDR2 SNTAGT. V shed 6 bases, J shed 5 bases, and the junction held 7 bases outside the gene matches. This CDR3 region has 15 residues. In nucleotides, the CDR3 is TGTGCCAGCAGACCCAGGACAGGGGATACCGGGGAGCTGTTTTTT. Translating gives CASRPRTGDTGELFF.

This clonotype was detected ten times or more. V is TRBV12-3 or TRBV12-4 and J is TRBJ1-1, with D maybe TRBD1 (5 bases). The CDR3 covers 15 residues. The V gene lost 6 bases and the J gene lost 4 bases, with 18 bases spanning the gap. CDR3 sequence reads: CASSLRATEITEAFF. As DNA, the CDR3 is TGTGCCAGCAGCCTCAGGGCTACAGAGATCACTGAAGCTTTCTTT.